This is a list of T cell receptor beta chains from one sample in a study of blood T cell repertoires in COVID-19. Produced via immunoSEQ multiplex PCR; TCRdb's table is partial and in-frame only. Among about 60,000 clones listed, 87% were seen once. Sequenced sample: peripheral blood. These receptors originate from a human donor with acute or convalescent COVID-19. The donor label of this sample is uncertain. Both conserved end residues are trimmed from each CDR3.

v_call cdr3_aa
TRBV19 ASSETSGGRGAF
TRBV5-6 ASSPRTGGTDTQY
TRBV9 ASSSGGTGTNTIY
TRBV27 ASSPGLAGVGELF
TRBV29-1 SVSGPGANVLT
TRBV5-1 ASRSGTSGSGELF
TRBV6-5 ASSYRDLGYSPLH
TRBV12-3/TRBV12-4 ASSSDSSLPQH
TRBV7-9 ASSSGGEQY
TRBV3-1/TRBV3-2 ASSQVGSHYGYT
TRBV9 ASSVRAGVGANVLT
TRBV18 ASRESSDTQY
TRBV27 AIGTSGSREQF